This TCR beta chain was identified during a study of early T cells in non-severe SARS-CoV-2 infection. MiXCR, applied by TCRdb to the 5' RACE reads, yields one record per CDR3 protein. The sample holds over 75,000 distinct CDR3 sequences, approximately 15% seen once. CDR3 size: 14 residues. V lost 8 bases, J lost 2 bases, and 4 bases stayed unmatched. Germline values: CDR1 LNHDA, CDR2 SQIVND (reference sequence). This clonotype was seen a few times. The rearrangement joins TRBV19 to TRBJ2-3; the match to TRBD1 covers 10 bases. The source is an adult who was a healthcare worker with PCR-confirmed SARS-CoV-2 infection or an uninfected control (not recorded which). The sequencing sample was made of whole blood. The CDR3 DNA reads TGTGCCAGTCGGGGGACAGGGGTCACAGATACGCAGTATTTT. This encodes CASRGTGVTDTQYF.